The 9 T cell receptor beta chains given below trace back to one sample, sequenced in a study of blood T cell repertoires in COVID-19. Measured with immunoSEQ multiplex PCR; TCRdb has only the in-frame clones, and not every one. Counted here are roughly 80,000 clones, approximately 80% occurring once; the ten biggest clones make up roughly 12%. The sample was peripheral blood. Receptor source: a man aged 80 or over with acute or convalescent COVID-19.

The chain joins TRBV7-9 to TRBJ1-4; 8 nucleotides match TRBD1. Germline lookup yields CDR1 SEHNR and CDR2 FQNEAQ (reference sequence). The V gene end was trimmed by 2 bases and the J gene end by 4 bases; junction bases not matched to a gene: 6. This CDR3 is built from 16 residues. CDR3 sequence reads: CASSLPGQGYNEKLFF. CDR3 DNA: TGTGCCAGCAGCTTACCAGGACAGGGTTATAATGAAAAACTGTTTTTT.

The DNA of the CDR3 is TGTGCCAGCAGTTACGTAGGGGATGGCTACACCTTC. This encodes CASSYVGDGYTF. This chain connects TRBV6-6 to TRBJ1-2; D may be TRBD1 (5 bases). Germline V gene lookup returns CDR1 MNHNY and CDR2 SVGAGI (reference sequence). Trimming removed 2 bases at V and 6 bases at J, with 7 bases between. This CDR3 has 12 residues.

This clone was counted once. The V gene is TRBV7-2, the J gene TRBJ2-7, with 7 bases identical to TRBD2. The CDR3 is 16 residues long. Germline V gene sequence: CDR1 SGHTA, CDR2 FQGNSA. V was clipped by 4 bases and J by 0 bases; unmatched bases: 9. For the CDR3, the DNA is TGTGCCAGCAGCTCAAGCAGCGGGGCGAACTCCTACGAGCAGTACTTC. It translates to CASSSSSGANSYEQYF.

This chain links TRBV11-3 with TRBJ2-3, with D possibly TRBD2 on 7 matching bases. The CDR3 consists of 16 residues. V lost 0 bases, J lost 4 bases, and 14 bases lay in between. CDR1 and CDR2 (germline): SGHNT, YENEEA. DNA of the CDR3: TGTGCCAGCAGCTTAGAAGGTATAGGGGGGGCAGATACGCAGTATTTT. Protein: CASSLEGIGGADTQYF.

The CDR3 nucleotides are TGTGCCAGCAGCAAGGGACAGGGCTATCAGCCCCAGCATTTT. Its translation: CASSKGQGYQPQHF. The chain is built from TRBV9 and TRBJ1-5; 9 nucleotides line up with TRBD1. J lost 5 bases, V lost 4 bases, and 4 bases had no gene match. The germline V gene has CDR1 SGDLS and CDR2 YYNGEE. The CDR3 runs to 14 residues.

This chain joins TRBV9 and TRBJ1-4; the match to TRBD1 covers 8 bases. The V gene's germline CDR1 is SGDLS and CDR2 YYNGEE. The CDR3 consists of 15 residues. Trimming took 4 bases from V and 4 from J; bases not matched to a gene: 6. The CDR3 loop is CASSSGTGFNEKLFF. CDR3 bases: TGTGCCAGCAGCTCCGGGACAGGATTTAATGAAAAACTGTTTTTT.

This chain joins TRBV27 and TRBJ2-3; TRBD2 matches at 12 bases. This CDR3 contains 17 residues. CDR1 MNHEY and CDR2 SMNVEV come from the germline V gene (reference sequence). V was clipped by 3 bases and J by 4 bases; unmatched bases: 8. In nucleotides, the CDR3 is TGTGCCAGCAGTTTCCAACTAGCGGGGGGAGGTGCAGATACGCAGTATTTT. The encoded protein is CASSFQLAGGGADTQYF.

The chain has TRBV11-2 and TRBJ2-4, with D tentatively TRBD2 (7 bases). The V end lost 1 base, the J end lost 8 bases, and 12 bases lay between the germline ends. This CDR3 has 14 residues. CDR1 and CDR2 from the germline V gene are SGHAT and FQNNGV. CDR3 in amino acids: CASSLGRGLDIQYF. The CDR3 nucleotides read TGTGCCAGCAGCTTAGGGCGGGGGCTGGACATTCAGTACTTC. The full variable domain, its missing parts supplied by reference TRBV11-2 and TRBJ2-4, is EAGVAQSPRYKIIEKRQSVAFWCNPISGHATLYWYQQILGQGPKLLIQFQNNGVVDDSQLPKDRFSAERLKGVDSTLKIQPAKLEDSAVYLCASSLGRGLDIQYFGAGTRLSVL.

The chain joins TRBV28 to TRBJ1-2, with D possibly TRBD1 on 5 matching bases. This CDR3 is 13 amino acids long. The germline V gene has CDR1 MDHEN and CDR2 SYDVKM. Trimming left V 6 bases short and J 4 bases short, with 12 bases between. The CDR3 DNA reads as TGTGCCAGCAGAGAGACAGTTAGCTATGGCTACACCTTC. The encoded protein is CASRETVSYGYTF.